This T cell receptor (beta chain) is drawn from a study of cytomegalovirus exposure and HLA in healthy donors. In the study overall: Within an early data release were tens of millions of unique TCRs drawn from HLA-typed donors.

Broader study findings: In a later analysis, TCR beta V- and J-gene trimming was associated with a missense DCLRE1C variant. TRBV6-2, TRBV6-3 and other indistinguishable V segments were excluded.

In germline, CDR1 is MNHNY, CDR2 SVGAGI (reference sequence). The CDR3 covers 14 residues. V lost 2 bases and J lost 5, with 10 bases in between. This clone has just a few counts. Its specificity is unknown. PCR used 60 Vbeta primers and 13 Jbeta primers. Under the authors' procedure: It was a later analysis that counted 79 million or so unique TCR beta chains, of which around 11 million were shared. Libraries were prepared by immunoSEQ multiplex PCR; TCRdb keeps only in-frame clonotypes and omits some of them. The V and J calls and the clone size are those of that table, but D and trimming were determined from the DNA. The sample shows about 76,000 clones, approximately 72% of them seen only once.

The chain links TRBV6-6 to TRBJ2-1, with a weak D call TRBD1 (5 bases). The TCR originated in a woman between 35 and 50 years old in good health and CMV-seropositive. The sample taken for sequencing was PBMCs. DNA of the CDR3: TGTGCCAGCAGTTACCGCGACAGCAACAATGAGCAGTTCTTC. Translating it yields CASSYRDSNNEQFF.